The source of this T cell receptor beta chain is a study of a mutant IDH1 vaccine in newly diagnosed glioma. Overall study: Treated patients had a mean age of approximately 40 years and a roughly 60% male, around 40% female split.

The V gene's germline CDR1 is SNHLY and CDR2 FYNNEI. There are 13 residues in the CDR3. Trimming left V 7 bases short and J 0 bases short, with 9 bases between. This clone was counted a single time. The antigen is undetermined. Study-wide points: The study observed vaccine-induced immune responses in 90% to 95% of patients.

Time point defined: week 5, during vaccination. Doses comprised 300 ug of mutant IDH1 20-mer peptide each, plus topical imiquimod. The method was immunoSEQ multiplex PCR; TCRdb's version includes in-frame clones alone and lacks a portion of them. This sample has over 50,000 clones; around 90% occur once, and the top ten carry roughly 5%. Sequenced material: PBMCs, taken from a glioma patient whose treatment included an IDH1 peptide vaccine. The rearrangement joins TRBV2 to TRBJ1-1; D is unclear. The origin of this receptor is a woman between 35 and 50 years old with glioma. The CDR3 region is CASIRTVNTEAFF. CDR3 DNA sequence: TGTGCCAGCATCCGCACAGTGAACACTGAAGCTTTCTTT.